The 18 T cell receptor beta chains presented below share a single source sample, sequenced in a study of shared clonotypes between healthy human individuals. Profiling relied on immunoSEQ multiplex PCR, and the TCRdb table lists in-frame clones only, not all of them. The table lists approximately 2,000,000 clones, 80% to 95% of them singletons. Sequenced: naive CD4+ T cells from PBMCs. Subset denoted: CD45RA+ positively selected. The receptors here all came from a man between 18 and 29 years old in good health. Some clones in this sample may be carry-over from other donors' samples.

This clone was found once. The rearrangement joins TRBV11-3 to TRBJ2-1, with D unresolved. The CDR3 sequence is 14 residues long. Per the germline V gene, CDR1 is SGHNT and CDR2 is YENEEA. Trimming shortened V by 5 bases and J by 3 bases, and 11 bases separated the two germline ends. This CDR3 is CASSESWNYNEQFF. The CDR3 DNA follows: TGTGCCAGCAGCGAAAGCTGGAACTACAATGAGCAGTTCTTC. Together with reference TRBV11-3 and TRBJ2-1, the CDR3 gives the full variable domain: EAGVVQSPRYKIIEKKQPVAFWCNPISGHNTLYWYLQNLGQGPELLIRYENEEAVDDSQLPKDRFSAERLKGVDSTLKIQPAELGDSAVYLCASSESWNYNEQFFGPGTRLTVL.

V usage is TRBV28 and J usage is TRBJ2-7; 7 bases are shared with TRBD1. J was trimmed by 1 base and V by 5 bases; bases with no gene match: 11. CDR1 and CDR2 from the germline V gene are MDHEN and SYDVKM. This CDR3 contains 16 residues. In DNA, the CDR3 is TGTGCCAGCAGTGTACCGGGACAGACTGTATCCTACGAGCAGTACTTC. This encodes CASSVPGQTVSYEQYF.

This chain's CDR3 is CASSLRDRGNTIYF. CDR3 in DNA: TGTGCCAGCAGCTTAAGGGACAGGGGAAACACCATATATTTT. V is TRBV7-9 and J is TRBJ1-3, with 8 positions matching TRBD1. CDR1 and CDR2 from the germline V gene are SEHNR and FQNEAQ (reference sequence). The CDR3 runs to 14 residues. The V segment lost 2 bases and the J segment 4 bases; nucleotides outside the gene matches: 1.

CDR3 coding DNA: TGCGCCAGCAGCTTAGGACAGGGGGCGTCTAATGAAAAACTGTTTTTT. Translated: CASSLGQGASNEKLFF. The chain couples TRBV5-1 to TRBJ1-4; 11 positions match TRBD1. The germline CDR1 and CDR2 sequences are SGHRS and YFSETQ. The CDR3 is made up of 16 amino acids. Losses at the gene ends were 2 bases for V and 3 bases for J; bases not matched to a gene: 3.

This clone has a handful of counts. CDR3 coding DNA: TGTGCCAGCAGTCCGGGACGTAGGGATGGCTACACCTTC. Protein product: CASSPGRRDGYTF. This rearrangement joins TRBV28 to TRBJ1-2; possible D gene TRBD1, 5 bases. V was shortened by 5 bases and J by 6 bases, with 13 bases between the two germline ends. The CDR3 runs 13 residues. Germline V lookup: CDR1 MDHEN, CDR2 SYDVKM.

This sequence joins TRBV15 and TRBJ2-2, with a possible D match to TRBD2 (5 bases). The V end was cut by 7 bases, the J end by 3 bases, with 9 bases between. The CDR3 spans 13 residues. Looked up from germline, CDR1 is LNHNV and CDR2 is YYDKDF (reference sequence). DNA for the CDR3: TGTGCCACCACGAGGGTGGACACCGGGGAGCTGTTTTTT. This codes for CATTRVDTGELFF.

The CDR3 loop is CASSLARGLNYEQYF. CDR3 nucleotide sequence: TGCGCCAGCAGCTTGGCTCGGGGATTGAACTACGAGCAGTACTTC. J is TRBJ2-7 and V is TRBV5-1; possible D gene TRBD2, 5 bases. This CDR3 is 15 amino acids long. Germline CDR1 and CDR2: SGHRS and YFSETQ. Trimming removed 0 bases from V and 3 bases from J, with 13 bases in between.

The J gene is TRBJ2-2, the V gene TRBV7-3, with D maybe TRBD2 (5 bases). Trimming shortened V by 3 bases and J by 4 bases, and 12 bases separated the two germline ends. The CDR3 has 15 residues. CDR1 SGHTA and CDR2 FQGTGA come from the germline V gene. In DNA, the CDR3 is TGTGCCAGCAGCTTTGGGATGGAGGCCACCGGGGAGCTGTTTTTT. Its protein product is CASSFGMEATGELFF. Supplemented by reference TRBV7-3 and TRBJ2-2, the full variable domain reads GAGVSQTPSNKVTEKGKYVELRCDPISGHTALYWYRQSLGQGPEFLIYFQGTGAADDSGLPNDRFFAVRPEGSVSTLKIQRTERGDSAVYLCASSFGMEATGELFFGEGSRLTVL.

The chain employs TRBV27 and TRBJ2-7, with 10 bases that match TRBD1. The V gene's germline CDR1 is MNHEY and CDR2 SMNVEV (reference sequence). The CDR3 length is 13 residues. V was pared by 7 bases and J by 7 bases, with 7 bases of the junction left unmatched. CDR3 bases: TGTGCCAGCAAACGGACAGGGGGATGGGAGCAGTACTTC. Its translation is CASKRTGGWEQYF.

The chain is built from TRBV19 and TRBJ2-2; maybe TRBD1 (5 bases). V shed 7 bases and J shed 5 bases, with 20 bases lying between them. The CDR3 has 16 residues. Germline CDR1 reads LNHDA; CDR2 reads SQIVND (reference sequence). CDR3 in DNA: TGTGCCAGTACAATGATCGGACACCGAACTACCGGGGAGCTGTTTTTT. It specifies CASTMIGHRTTGELFF.

The rearrangement uses TRBV4-3 and TRBJ2-7; 7 nucleotides agree with TRBD1. Germline V gene sequence: CDR1 LGHNA, CDR2 YSLEER. Trimming cost V 0 bases and J 3 bases; bases outside gene matches: 8. This CDR3 is 16 amino acids long. As DNA, the CDR3 is TGCGCCAGCAGCCAAGATACAGGGGCGAGGGTCTACGAGCAGTACTTC. Translation gives CASSQDTGARVYEQYF.

The rearrangement uses TRBV28 and TRBJ1-3, with D maybe TRBD1 (6 bases). V was trimmed by 5 bases and J by 4 bases, leaving 12 bases between them. The CDR3 has 14 residues. Germline V gives CDR1 MDHEN, CDR2 SYDVKM. This CDR3 is CASSGGGRGNTIYF. The DNA of the CDR3 is TGTGCCAGCAGTGGCGGGGGGCGCGGAAACACCATATATTTT.

This clone was seen only once. The chain has TRBV25-1 and TRBJ2-3; D call uncertain. Between the trimmed V and J ends, which lost 5 bases and 5 bases, there was a span of 14 bases. Germline CDR1 and CDR2: MGHDK and SYGVNS. CDR3 length equals 14 residues. The CDR3 reads CASSLSGLGDTQYF. The CDR3 DNA reads as TGTGCCAGCAGTCTCTCGGGTTTAGGAGATACGCAGTATTTT.

The chain is built from TRBV28 and TRBJ2-6; 10 positions agree with TRBD1. Germline V CDR1 and CDR2: MDHEN, SYDVKM. J gave up 0 bases and V 1 base, and 6 bases lay outside the gene matches. The CDR3 is 19 residues long. This chain's CDR3 is CASSLSGTGVGSGANVLTF. CDR3 nucleotide sequence: TGTGCCAGCAGTTTATCAGGGACAGGGGTAGGCTCTGGGGCCAACGTCCTGACTTTC.

The sample holds one count of this clone. The chain couples TRBV7-7 to TRBJ2-6, with D possibly being TRBD1 or TRBD2 (5 bases each). CDR1 is SSHAT, CDR2 FNYEAQ, per germline (reference sequence). Trimming took 6 bases from V and 0 from J, leaving 12 bases between them. The CDR3 spans 16 residues. CDR3 sequence: CASRGDGTSGANVLTF. CDR3 nucleotides: TGTGCCAGCAGGGGGGACGGGACCTCTGGGGCCAACGTCCTGACTTTC.

V gene TRBV6-6 combines with J gene TRBJ1-4; 7 bases match TRBD1. The V segment lost 8 bases and the J segment 8 bases; nucleotides outside the gene matches: 5. The CDR3 loop spans 12 amino acids. Germline assignment: CDR1 MNHNY and CDR2 SVGAGI (reference sequence). The CDR3 sequence is CASGGQTEKLFF. The CDR3 DNA follows: TGTGCCAGCGGGGGACAGACAGAAAAACTGTTTTTT.

This chain uses TRBV28 with TRBJ1-5; tentative D call: TRBD1 (6 bases). This CDR3 comprises 17 residues. Germline values: CDR1 MDHEN, CDR2 SYDVKM. V dropped 3 bases and J dropped 0 bases, with 15 bases sitting between them. CDR3 in amino acids: CASSFGRGPYSNQPQHF. The CDR3, as DNA: TGTGCCAGCAGTTTTGGCAGGGGACCATATAGCAATCAGCCCCAGCATTTT. The complete variable domain, with remaining parts taken from reference TRBV28 and TRBJ1-5, reads DVKVTQSSRYLVKRTGEKVFLECVQDMDHENMFWYRQDPGLGLRLIYFSYDVKMKEKGDIPEGYSVSREKKERFSLILESASTNQTSMYLCASSFGRGPYSNQPQHFGDGTRLSIL.

J is TRBJ2-5 and V is TRBV25-1; 7 bases map to TRBD1. Germline V gene data show CDR1 as MGHDK and CDR2 as SYGVNS. The CDR3 length is 13 residues. The V and J ends lost 0 bases and 5 bases, in that order; junction bases with no gene match: 0. This CDR3 reads CASSEYRGETQYF. CDR3 DNA sequence: TGTGCCAGCAGTGAATACAGGGGGGAGACCCAGTACTTC.